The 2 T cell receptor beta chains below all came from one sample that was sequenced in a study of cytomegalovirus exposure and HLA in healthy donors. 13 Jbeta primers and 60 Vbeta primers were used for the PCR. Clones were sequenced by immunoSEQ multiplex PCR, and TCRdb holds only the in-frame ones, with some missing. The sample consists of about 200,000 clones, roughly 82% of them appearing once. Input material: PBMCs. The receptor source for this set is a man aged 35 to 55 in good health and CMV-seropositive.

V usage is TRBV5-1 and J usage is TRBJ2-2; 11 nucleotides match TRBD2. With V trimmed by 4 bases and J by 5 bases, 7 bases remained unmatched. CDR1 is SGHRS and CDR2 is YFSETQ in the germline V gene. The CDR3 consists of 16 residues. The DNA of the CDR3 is TGCGCCAGCAGCCCGATAGCGGGAGGGTCTACCGGGGAGCTGTTTTTT. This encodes CASSPIAGGSTGELFF. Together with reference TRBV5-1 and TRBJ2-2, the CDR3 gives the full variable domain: KAGVTQTPRYLIKTRGQQVTLSCSPISGHRSVSWYQQTPGQGLQFLFEYFSETQRNKGNFPGRFSGRQFSNSRSEMNVSTLELGDSALYLCASSPIAGGSTGELFFGEGSRLTVL.

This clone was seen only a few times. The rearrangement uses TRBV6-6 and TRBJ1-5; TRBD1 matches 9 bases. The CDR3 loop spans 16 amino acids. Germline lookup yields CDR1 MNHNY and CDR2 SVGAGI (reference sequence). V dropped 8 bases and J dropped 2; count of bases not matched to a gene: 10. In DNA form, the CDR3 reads TGTGCCAGCTGCCCGAAACAGGGGGCAGGCAATCAGCCCCAGCATTTT. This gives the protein CASCPKQGAGNQPQHF.